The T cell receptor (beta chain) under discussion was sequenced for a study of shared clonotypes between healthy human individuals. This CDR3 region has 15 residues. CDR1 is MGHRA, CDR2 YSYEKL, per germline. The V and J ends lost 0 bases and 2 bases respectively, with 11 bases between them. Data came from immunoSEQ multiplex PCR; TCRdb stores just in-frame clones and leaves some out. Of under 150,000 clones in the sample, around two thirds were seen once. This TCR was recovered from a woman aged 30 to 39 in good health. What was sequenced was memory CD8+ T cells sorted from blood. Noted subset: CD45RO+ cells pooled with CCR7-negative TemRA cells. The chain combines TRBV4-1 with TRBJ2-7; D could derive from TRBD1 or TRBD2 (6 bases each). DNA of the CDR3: TGCGCCAGCAGCCAAGAGGGGGGCCGAACCTACGAGCAGTACTTC. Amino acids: CASSQEGGRTYEQYF.